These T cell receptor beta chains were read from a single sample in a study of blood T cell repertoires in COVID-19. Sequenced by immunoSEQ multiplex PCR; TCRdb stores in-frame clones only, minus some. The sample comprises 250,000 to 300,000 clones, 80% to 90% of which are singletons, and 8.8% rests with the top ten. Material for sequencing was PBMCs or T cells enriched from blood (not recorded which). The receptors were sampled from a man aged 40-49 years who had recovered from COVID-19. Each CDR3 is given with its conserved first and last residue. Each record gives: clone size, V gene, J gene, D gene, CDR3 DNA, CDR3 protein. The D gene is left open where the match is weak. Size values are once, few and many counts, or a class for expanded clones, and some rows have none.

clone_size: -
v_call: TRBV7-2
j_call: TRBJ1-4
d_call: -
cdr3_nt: TGTGCCAGCAGCCAACCTGGGACTGCAACTAATGAAAAACTGTTTTTT
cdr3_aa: CASSQPGTATNEKLFF

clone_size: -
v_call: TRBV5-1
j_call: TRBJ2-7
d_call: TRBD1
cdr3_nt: TGCGCCAGCAGCTTGGTTTCGGCTGGCAGGGGGATCTCCTACGAGCAGTACTTC
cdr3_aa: CASSLVSAGRGISYEQYF

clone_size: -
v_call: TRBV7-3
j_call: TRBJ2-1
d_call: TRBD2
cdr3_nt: TGTGCCAGCAGCTTAAACCCCACGGGGGGTTACAATGAGCAGTTCTTC
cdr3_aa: CASSLNPTGGYNEQFF

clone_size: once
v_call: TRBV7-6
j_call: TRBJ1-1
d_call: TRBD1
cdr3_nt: TGTGCCAGCAGCTCGCGACAGGGGGCTTGGACTGAAGCTTTCTTT
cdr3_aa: CASSSRQGAWTEAFF

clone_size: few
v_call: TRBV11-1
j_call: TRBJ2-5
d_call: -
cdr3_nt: TGTGCCAGCAGCCCTAGGAGCGAGAGCGGAGAGACCCAGTACTTC
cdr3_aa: CASSPRSESGETQYF

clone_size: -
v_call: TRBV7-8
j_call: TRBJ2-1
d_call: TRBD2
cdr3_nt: TGTGCCAGCAGCTCCGAGCGGGAGGGCAGGAATGAGCAGTTCTTC
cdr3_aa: CASSSEREGRNEQFF

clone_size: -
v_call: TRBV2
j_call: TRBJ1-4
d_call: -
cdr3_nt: TGTGCCAGCAGTAATCCACGGGGACTGTTTTTT
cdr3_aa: CASSNPRGLFF

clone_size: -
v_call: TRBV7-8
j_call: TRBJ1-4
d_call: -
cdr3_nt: TGTGCCAGCAGCCCAGACTGGGCAACTAATGAAAAACTGTTTTTT
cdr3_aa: CASSPDWATNEKLFF

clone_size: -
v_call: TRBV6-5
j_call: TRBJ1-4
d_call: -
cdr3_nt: TGTGCCAGCAGCGTGGGCACCGGCTCCGAAAAACTGTTTTTT
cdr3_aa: CASSVGTGSEKLFF

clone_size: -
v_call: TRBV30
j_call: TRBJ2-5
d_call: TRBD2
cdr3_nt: TGTGCCTGGACTAGCGGGGGGCTTGAGGAGACCCAGTACTTC
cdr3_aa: CAWTSGGLEETQYF

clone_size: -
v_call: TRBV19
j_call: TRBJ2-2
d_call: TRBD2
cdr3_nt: TGTGCCACTGGGGGAGGGGCGGGAACCGGGGAGCTGTTTTTT
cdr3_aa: CATGGGAGTGELFF

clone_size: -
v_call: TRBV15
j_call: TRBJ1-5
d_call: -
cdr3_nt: TGTGCCACCAGCCGGGGGGAAAGGCGATATAGCAATCAGCCCCAGCATTTT
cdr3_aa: CATSRGERRYSNQPQHF

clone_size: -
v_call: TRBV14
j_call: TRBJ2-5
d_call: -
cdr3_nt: TGTGCCACCAGCAGGGGCCGCGGACGACTCCAAGAGACCCAGTACTTC
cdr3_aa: CATSRGRGRLQETQYF

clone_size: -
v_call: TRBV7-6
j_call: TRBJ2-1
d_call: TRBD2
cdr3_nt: TGTGCCAGCAGCCCCTGGACTAGCGGGACCTACAATGAGCAGTTCTTC
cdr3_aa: CASSPWTSGTYNEQFF